This TCR beta chain stems from a study of cytomegalovirus exposure and HLA in healthy donors. The CDR3 totals 16 residues. The germline gives CDR1 SEHNR, CDR2 FQNEAQ (reference sequence). With 60 Vbeta and 13 Jbeta primers, the PCR was carried out. Profiling relied on immunoSEQ multiplex PCR, and the TCRdb table lists in-frame clones only, not all of them. The sample shows some 100,000 clones, roughly 76% of them seen only once. As regards this clone: Its matching antigen is unknown. A read error may account for a junction end that differs from germline.

Study outcomes and limitations: According to a later analysis, donors in an Asian-associated ancestry cluster reportedly had fewer N-insertions than the roughly 670-donor mean. The authors listed 150 to 200 TCR beta chains as cytomegalovirus-associated.

This chain uses TRBV7-9 with TRBJ1-1; 8 nucleotides match TRBD1. Sequenced sample: PBMCs. The sequence derives from a man aged 50-60 years in good health and CMV-seropositive. The CDR3 is CSSSHTTGGVNTEAFF. CDR3 DNA: TGTTCCAGCAGCCACACCACAGGGGGGGTGAACACTGAAGCTTTCTTT.